The next 9 T cell receptor beta chains were all read from a single sample in a study of blood T cells in healthy people across ages. Primed by a sample-barcoded 5' primer and a J-beta primer mix, a second PCR proceeded for about 7 to 11 cycles. MiXCR, applied by TCRdb to the 5' RACE reads, yields one record per CDR3 protein. In the table there are 550,000 to 650,000 distinct CDR3 sequences, about a quarter of which are singletons. In addition, the sample was reused for a study of T cells of mothers and their children.

Sample: blood. All receptors derive from a boy under 10 years old in good health.

This sequence joins TRBV7-6 and TRBJ2-1; unclear D gene. Trimming shortened V by 3 bases and J by 7 bases, and 10 bases separated the two germline ends. This CDR3 spans 13 amino acids. Germline loops: CDR1 SGHVS, CDR2 FNYEAQ. The CDR3 sequence is CASSLLGLNEQFF. The CDR3 coding sequence is TGTGCCAGCAGCTTGCTAGGGTTGAATGAGCAGTTCTTC. The whole variable domain, filled in from reference TRBV7-6 and TRBJ2-1, reads GAGVSQSPRYKVTKRGQDVALRCDPISGHVSLYWYRQALGQGPEFLTYFNYEAQQDKSGLPNDRFSAERPEGSISTLTIQRTEQRDSAMYRCASSLLGLNEQFFGPGTRLTVL.

This clonotype has only a few counts. V is TRBV10-3 and J is TRBJ2-7, with TRBD2 as a possible D gene (5 bases). Looked up from germline, CDR1 is ENHRY and CDR2 is SYGVKD. The V and J ends lost 3 bases and 9 bases respectively, with 12 bases between them. The CDR3 loop spans 12 amino acids. As DNA, the CDR3 is TGTGCCATCAGTGAAATCGGACTCGGGCAGTACTTC. This gives the protein CAISEIGLGQYF.

This clonotype was counted at least ten times. V gene TRBV27 combines with J gene TRBJ2-7; D not resolved. The CDR3 runs 13 residues. Germline assignment: CDR1 MNHEY and CDR2 SMNVEV (reference sequence). The V and J ends lost 2 bases and 3 bases respectively, with 8 bases between them. The CDR3 region has the DNA TGTGCCAGCAGTTTAACAGAGGACTACGAGCAGTACTTC. It is translated as CASSLTEDYEQYF.

The chain uses TRBV6-2 or TRBV6-3 and TRBJ2-2; no clear D gene. V lost 5 bases and J lost 4, with 2 bases in between. Germline CDR1 is MNHEY and CDR2 is SVGEGT. The CDR3 runs to 11 residues. The CDR3 protein is CASSTTGELFF. The DNA of the CDR3 is TGTGCCAGCAGTACCACCGGGGAGCTGTTTTTT.

This clonotype was seen a handful of times. The V call is TRBV12-3 or TRBV12-4, the J call TRBJ2-5; D gene uncertain. With the DNA end fitting TRBJ2-7 better, the J assignment may be wrong. The CDR3 is made up of 12 amino acids. The CDR3 loop reads CASSFILYEQYF. As DNA, the CDR3 is TGTGCCAGCAGTTTCATACTCTACGAGCAGTACTTC.

The chain recombines TRBV6-5 with TRBJ2-7, with 7 bases that match TRBD2. The CDR3 loop spans 15 amino acids. From germline, CDR1 is MNHEY and CDR2 SVGAGI. V lost 7 bases, J lost 1 base, and 10 bases stayed unmatched. In DNA, the CDR3 is TGTGCCAGCAAAACTCGCCTAGCGGAGTCCTACGAGCAGTACTTC. Translating gives CASKTRLAESYEQYF.

This chain links TRBV27 with TRBJ1-2; 9 bases map to TRBD1. This CDR3 spans 13 amino acids. Losses at the gene ends were 7 bases for V and 4 bases for J; bases not matched to a gene: 4. The germline V gene encodes CDR1 MNHEY and CDR2 SMNVEV (reference sequence). Written as DNA, the CDR3 is TGTGCCAGCACCCTGGGACAGGGCTATGGCTACACCTTC. Its translation: CASTLGQGYGYTF.

This clonotype was observed a few times. The chain combines TRBV4-1 with TRBJ2-5; D is perhaps TRBD1 (5 bases). There are 14 residues in the CDR3. V dropped 4 bases and J dropped 3 bases, with 12 bases sitting between them. Germline lookup yields CDR1 MGHRA and CDR2 YSYEKL. In DNA, the CDR3 is TGCGCCAGCAGCCGTCTAATCAGGGAAGAGACCCAGTACTTC. Translating gives CASSRLIREETQYF.

This clonotype has just a few counts. This sequence joins TRBV20-1 and TRBJ1-6; D gene ambiguous. The length of the CDR3 is 15 residues. CDR1 and CDR2 (germline): DFQATT, SNEGSKA (reference sequence). Trimming left V 0 bases short and J 7 bases short, with 13 bases between. CDR3 nucleotides: TGCAGTGCTAGAGACCGGTCTTTCTCCAATTCACCCCTCCACTTT. Translation: CSARDRSFSNSPLHF.